The 22 T cell receptor beta chains below come from one sample, sequenced in a study of cytomegalovirus exposure and HLA in healthy donors. PCR employed 60 Vbeta and 13 Jbeta primers. Here immunoSEQ multiplex PCR was the method, and the copy in TCRdb shows in-frame clones only, minus some. The table has more than 60,000 clones, nearly 80% seen once. Specimen: PBMCs. Receptors originate from a woman aged 40 to 50 in good health and CMV-seropositive.

This clone has only one observation. The J gene is TRBJ2-4, the V gene TRBV5-4; D uncertain. Germline values: CDR1 SGHNT, CDR2 YYREEE (reference sequence). The CDR3 contains 14 residues. The ends were cut back, 3 bases at V and 3 bases at J, with 10 bases in the middle. The CDR3 here is CASSYDKVKNIQYF. CDR3 DNA sequence: TGTGCCAGCAGCTACGACAAGGTCAAAAACATTCAGTACTTC.

V and J are TRBV5-1 and TRBJ2-5; no reliable D call. V was shortened by 0 bases and J by 2 bases, with 11 bases between the two germline ends. The CDR3 is made up of 15 amino acids. CDR1 and CDR2 (germline): SGHRS, YFSETQ. CDR3 sequence: CASSLGADLQETQYF. CDR3 nucleotide sequence: TGCGCCAGCAGCTTGGGGGCAGACCTTCAAGAGACCCAGTACTTC.

CDR3 in amino acids: CASSFGAGDQETQYF. For the CDR3, the DNA is TGTGCCAGCAGTTTCGGAGCGGGGGACCAAGAGACCCAGTACTTC. The chain has TRBV28 and TRBJ2-5, with 8 bases fitting TRBD2. The CDR3 sequence is 15 residues long. The germline V gene encodes CDR1 MDHEN and CDR2 SYDVKM. J was trimmed by 0 bases and V by 3 bases; bases with no gene match: 3.

The chain combines TRBV7-2 with TRBJ2-2; TRBD2 is a possible D gene (6 bases). V lost 0 bases and J 1 base, leaving 6 bases between the germline ends. Germline assignment: CDR1 SGHTA and CDR2 FQGNSA. This CDR3 region has 15 residues. CDR3 nucleotide sequence: TGTGCCAGCAGCTTAGCGGGGGGGAACACCGGGGAGCTGTTTTTT. This codes for CASSLAGGNTGELFF.

This clone has only a few counts. The J gene is TRBJ2-1, the V gene TRBV7-3, with no clear D. CDR1 SGHTA and CDR2 FQGTGA come from the germline V gene. The CDR3 loop spans 14 amino acids. Trimming cost V 5 bases and J 6 bases, with 14 bases left between them. DNA of the CDR3: TGTGCCAGCAGCCTCGGTCCAACCCCCAATGAGCAGTTCTTC. Protein product: CASSLGPTPNEQFF. The full variable domain, in which reference TRBV7-3 and TRBJ2-1 provide the parts outside the CDR3, is GAGVSQTPSNKVTEKGKYVELRCDPISGHTALYWYRQSLGQGPEFLIYFQGTGAADDSGLPNDRFFAVRPEGSVSTLKIQRTERGDSAVYLCASSLGPTPNEQFFGPGTRLTVL.

V gene TRBV5-1 combines with J gene TRBJ2-3, with 7 bases fitting TRBD1. CDR3 length: 17 residues. Trimming removed 3 bases from V and 0 bases from J; junction bases left unmatched: 10. Germline assignment: CDR1 SGHRS and CDR2 YFSETQ. CDR3 nucleotides: TGCGCCAGCAGCTCGGACAGGCCCCTCTTGAGCACAGATACGCAGTATTTT. Amino acids: CASSSDRPLLSTDTQYF.

The chain employs TRBV10-1 and TRBJ2-7, with TRBD1 identical over 9 bases. There are 18 residues in the CDR3. Per germline, CDR1 WNHNN and CDR2 SYGVQD (reference sequence). Germline trimming cut 5 bases from V and 4 bases from J; bases unmatched to any gene: 18. The CDR3 nucleotides read TGCGCCAGCAGTTGCCTCCCGCCTCTAGGGACAGGGAAATACGAGCAGTACTTC. It codes for CASSCLPPLGTGKYEQYF.

V usage is TRBV19 and J usage is TRBJ2-5; 9 bases map to TRBD2. Germline V gene sequence: CDR1 LNHDA, CDR2 SQIVND (reference sequence). The junction had 8 bases not matched to a gene; V was cut back by 3 bases and J by 0 bases. The CDR3 length is 17 residues. CDR3 DNA sequence: TGTGCCAGTAGTATTAGGTCTAGCGGGGCGTACCAAGAGACCCAGTACTTC. Translation gives CASSIRSSGAYQETQYF. The full variable domain, in which reference TRBV19 and TRBJ2-5 provide the parts outside the CDR3, is DGGITQSPKYLFRKEGQNVTLSCEQNLNHDAMYWYRQDPGQGLRLIYYSQIVNDFQKGDIAEGYSVSREKKESFPLTVTSAQKNPTAFYLCASSIRSSGAYQETQYFGPGTRLLVL.

V and J are TRBV4-3 and TRBJ1-6, with D uncertain. Germline loops: CDR1 LGHNA, CDR2 YSLEER. The CDR3 is made up of 17 amino acids. The V and J ends lost 5 bases and 0 bases respectively, with 14 bases between them. The CDR3 loop is CASSERTDASYNSPLHF. The CDR3 bases are TGCGCCAGCAGCGAGCGGACTGACGCCTCCTATAATTCACCCCTCCACTTT.

The table lists this clone with a few counts. J is TRBJ1-2 and V is TRBV10-1; tentative D call: TRBD1 (6 bases). The CDR3 contains 15 residues. Germline V lookup: CDR1 WNHNN, CDR2 SYGVQD (reference sequence). V was shortened by 2 bases and J by 4 bases, with 14 bases between the two germline ends. The CDR3 nucleotides are TGCGCCAGCAGTGAGGGGTTGGGGGCGGGCTATGGCTACACCTTC. This gives the protein CASSEGLGAGYGYTF.

V usage is TRBV27 and J usage is TRBJ2-7; D perhaps matches TRBD1 (5 bases). This CDR3 comprises 12 residues. Per germline, CDR1 MNHEY and CDR2 SMNVEV (reference sequence). V was trimmed by 8 bases and J by 0 bases, leaving 8 bases between them. The CDR3 sequence: CASQGVSYEQYF. Written as DNA, the CDR3 is TGTGCCAGCCAGGGCGTCTCCTACGAGCAGTACTTC.

The chain combines TRBV5-1 with TRBJ1-1; the match to TRBD1 covers 11 bases. Trimming cost V 3 bases and J 11 bases; bases outside gene matches: 3. The CDR3 is 12 amino acids. Germline V gene lookup returns CDR1 SGHRS and CDR2 YFSETQ. The CDR3 sequence: CASSWTGGQAFF. CDR3 bases: TGCGCCAGCAGCTGGACAGGGGGCCAGGCTTTCTTT.

This clone appeared once. The J gene is TRBJ1-6, the V gene TRBV6-4; D is perhaps TRBD1 (6 bases). V lost 3 bases, J lost 0 bases, and 6 bases lay in between. Germline CDR1 reads MRHNA; CDR2 reads SNTAGT. This CDR3 has 15 residues. The CDR3 DNA sequence: TGTGCCAGCAGTGAAGGGGGCTCCTATAATTCACCCCTCCACTTT. Translating gives CASSEGGSYNSPLHF.

This chain's CDR3 is CASRSQGLNEQYF. CDR3 nucleotide sequence: TGTGCCAGCAGGTCCCAGGGGCTTAACGAGCAGTACTTC. This chain connects TRBV27 to TRBJ2-7, with D perhaps matching TRBD1 (6 bases). The germline CDR1 and CDR2 sequences are MNHEY and SMNVEV (reference sequence). This CDR3 has 13 amino acids. The V end was cut by 6 bases, the J end by 5 bases, with 14 bases between.

The gene calls are TRBV10-3 and TRBJ2-5; 8 bases fit TRBD2. Germline assignment: CDR1 ENHRY and CDR2 SYGVKD. CDR3 size: 15 residues. Trimming at V came to 2 bases and at J to 5 bases, leaving 7 bases not matched to a gene. The CDR3 sequence is CAISEQSGGRETQYF. As DNA, the CDR3 is TGTGCCATCAGTGAGCAAAGCGGGGGCAGGGAGACCCAGTACTTC.

The chain links TRBV4-1 to TRBJ1-5, with TRBD1 matching 7 bases. The CDR3 totals 15 residues. Per germline, CDR1 MGHRA and CDR2 YSYEKL. Losses at the gene ends were 4 bases for V and 3 bases for J; bases not matched to a gene: 6. The CDR3 bases are TGCGCCAGCAGCCCCCGGGACAGCCCCAATCAGCCCCAGCATTTT. The encoded protein is CASSPRDSPNQPQHF.

This rearrangement joins TRBV7-9 to TRBJ2-1, with D possibly being TRBD1 (7 bases). With 1 base removed from V and 5 bases from J, the gap between germline ends came to 24 bases. The length of the CDR3 is 19 residues. Looked up from germline, CDR1 is SEHNR and CDR2 is FQNEAQ (reference sequence). The CDR3 here is CASSLVCWRGQLTNNEQFF. In nucleotides, the CDR3 is TGTGCCAGCAGCTTAGTTTGTTGGCGGGGACAGCTCACAAACAATGAGCAGTTCTTC.

The count of this clone is one. The V gene is TRBV18, the J gene TRBJ2-7; the D gene is possibly TRBD1 (5 bases). The CDR3 is 13 amino acids. Germline values: CDR1 KGHSH, CDR2 LQKENI. Trimming took 0 bases from V and 5 from J, leaving 8 bases between them. The chain's CDR3 is CASSPPGADEQYF. The CDR3 nucleotides are TGTGCCAGCTCACCACCTGGGGCCGACGAGCAGTACTTC.

The rearrangement links TRBV2 to TRBJ2-7; 7 bases fit TRBD2. The CDR3 contains 15 residues. V was clipped by 4 bases and J by 1 base; unmatched bases: 7. Germline CDR1 SNHLY, CDR2 FYNNEI. The CDR3 spells CASSGGGGLSYEQYF. The CDR3 coding sequence is TGTGCCAGCAGTGGGGGGGGAGGCTTATCCTACGAGCAGTACTTC.

Only a few counts were recorded for this clone. V gene TRBV6-1 combines with J gene TRBJ1-1; D unresolved. CDR1 and CDR2 from the germline V gene are MNHNS and SASEGT. V lost 8 bases and J 1 base, leaving 5 bases between the germline ends. This CDR3 contains 11 residues. This chain's CDR3 is CASPRNTEAFF. The DNA for the CDR3 is TGTGCCAGCCCGAGGAACACTGAAGCTTTCTTT.

This rearrangement joins TRBV7-9 to TRBJ2-3; no reliable D call. V was cut by 1 base and J by 1 base, with 3 bases left in between. The CDR3 runs 13 residues. Germline V lookup: CDR1 SEHNR, CDR2 FQNEAQ (reference sequence). The CDR3 protein is CASSLGGTDTQYF. The CDR3 bases are TGTGCCAGCAGCTTAGGCGGCACAGATACGCAGTATTTT.

The chain has TRBV28 and TRBJ1-4, with TRBD1 identical over 10 bases. Trimming removed 7 bases from V and 7 bases from J; junction bases left unmatched: 12. CDR1 and CDR2 (germline): MDHEN, SYDVKM. The CDR3 totals 16 residues. The CDR3 is CASTGTGDDTPEKLFF. The CDR3 DNA reads as TGTGCCAGCACCGGGACAGGGGACGACACCCCTGAAAAACTGTTTTTT.